The clone carrying this T cell receptor (beta chain) has a count of ten or more. Its antigen is not known. The sample originates from a study of neurological immune-mediated disorders. Study observations and caveats: HTLV-1-associated myelopathy led in TCR clonal expansion, while multiple sclerosis ranked lowest, below healthy controls.

The CDR3 spans 15 residues. The germline CDR1 and CDR2 sequences are DFQATT and SNEGSKA (reference sequence). The ends lost 2 bases at V and 5 bases at J; junction bases unmatched: 5. For sorted libraries, the input was 1 million CD4+ or CD8+ T cells. As for the cDNA, it was generated by 5'RACE with 10-nucleotide random UMIs. TCRdb recomputed calls from the 5' RACE reads with MiXCR, one row per CDR3 protein. The data contain tens of thousands of distinct CDR3 sequences, around 5.9% of them singletons. This receptor was identified in a woman aged 45-59 years in good health. Sequenced input: CD4+ T cells from blood. V gene TRBV20-1 combines with J gene TRBJ2-3; 12 nucleotides agree with TRBD2. The CDR3 DNA sequence: TGCAGTGCTAGAACTGCGACTAGCGGGGGAGATACGCAGTATTTT. This encodes CSARTATSGGDTQYF.